This TCR beta chain is from a study of cytomegalovirus exposure and HLA in healthy donors. The wider study: Samples from HLA-typed donors yielded 85 million to 95 million unique TCRs in an early data release. Study findings and constraints: In the analysis, some V segments, TRBV6-2 and TRBV6-3 included, were excluded as indistinguishable.

PCR involved 60 Vbeta and 13 Jbeta primers. Generated by immunoSEQ multiplex PCR, the TCRdb table keeps only in-frame clones and is missing some. Here the sample spans 100,000 to 150,000 clones, roughly 15% being singletons. Regarding this clone: Its cognate antigen is unknown.

V was pared by 6 bases and J by 0 bases, with 8 bases between. The CDR3 sequence is 13 residues long. Germline assignment: CDR1 MDHEN and CDR2 SYDVKM. The sample taken for sequencing was PBMCs. This sequence was found in a young woman in good health and CMV-seronegative. V is TRBV28 and J is TRBJ1-2, with D maybe TRBD1 (5 bases). In DNA, the CDR3 is TGTGCCAGCAGACAGGACCCTAACTATGGCTACACCTTC. It codes for CASRQDPNYGYTF.